This T cell receptor (beta chain) comes out of a study of T-cell reconstitution after alpha-beta-depleted transplantation in children. The study, taken as a whole, reports: The main origin of T-cell counts and diversity one year after transplant was newly produced T cells. Expanded graft clones numbering several hundred reportedly gave rise to alpha-beta T cells about two months after transplant. Several patients had high TCRbeta diversity at day 60; it came from surviving recipient T cells and thymic progenitors.

As to this clonotype: Its target is not known.

Preparation of the TCRbeta library used unique molecular identifiers. TCRdb used MiXCR to reprocess the PCR reads, holding one entry per CDR3 protein. The table lists fewer than 500,000 distinct CDR3 sequences, roughly two fifths of them singletons, with approximately 25% in the top ten. The CDR3 sequence is 18 residues long. The junction had 12 bases not matched to a gene; V was cut back by 5 bases and J by 4 bases. Germline V gene sequence: CDR1 SGHTA, CDR2 FQGTGA. The clonotype originates from a girl aged 2 to 10 with aplastic anemia, due to receive a stem cell transplant. The sample consisted of PBMCs, taken before TCRalphabeta/CD19-depleted stem cell transplant. The chain carries TRBV7-3 and TRBJ2-5; 14 bases line up with TRBD2. The CDR3 nucleotides read TGTGCCAGCAGCGCCCAAAACCGACTAGCGGGGGGGCTAGAGACCCAGTACTTC. This gives the protein CASSAQNRLAGGLETQYF.